Reported below is one TCR beta chain. Its antigen remains unknown. Germline CDR1 SNHLY, CDR2 FYNNEI. The CDR3 has 14 residues. After removal of 6 bases from V and 8 bases from J, the junction contained 7 bases not matched to a gene. This entry comes from a study of cytomegalovirus exposure and HLA in healthy donors. The method was immunoSEQ multiplex PCR; TCRdb's version includes in-frame clones alone and lacks a portion of them. The sample yields some 240,000 clones, roughly 84% seen once. Study results and caveats: With high specificity and sensitivity, the classifier reportedly diagnosed cytomegalovirus status. A list of 150 or so TCR beta chains associated with cytomegalovirus was given. Usually a TCR sequence was rare, but some public TCRs were found in many donors.

The donors belonged to the roughly 110-subject validation cohort, separate from the roughly 700-subject first cohort. The sequenced sample consisted of PBMCs. The TCR sequence derives from a woman aged 18 to 35 in good health and CMV-seropositive. The genes are TRBV2 and TRBJ2-1; TRBD2 aligns across 10 bases. CDR3 in amino acids: CASRIQREGDEQFF. Here the CDR3 DNA reads TGTGCCAGCAGGATCCAGCGGGAGGGGGATGAGCAGTTCTTC.